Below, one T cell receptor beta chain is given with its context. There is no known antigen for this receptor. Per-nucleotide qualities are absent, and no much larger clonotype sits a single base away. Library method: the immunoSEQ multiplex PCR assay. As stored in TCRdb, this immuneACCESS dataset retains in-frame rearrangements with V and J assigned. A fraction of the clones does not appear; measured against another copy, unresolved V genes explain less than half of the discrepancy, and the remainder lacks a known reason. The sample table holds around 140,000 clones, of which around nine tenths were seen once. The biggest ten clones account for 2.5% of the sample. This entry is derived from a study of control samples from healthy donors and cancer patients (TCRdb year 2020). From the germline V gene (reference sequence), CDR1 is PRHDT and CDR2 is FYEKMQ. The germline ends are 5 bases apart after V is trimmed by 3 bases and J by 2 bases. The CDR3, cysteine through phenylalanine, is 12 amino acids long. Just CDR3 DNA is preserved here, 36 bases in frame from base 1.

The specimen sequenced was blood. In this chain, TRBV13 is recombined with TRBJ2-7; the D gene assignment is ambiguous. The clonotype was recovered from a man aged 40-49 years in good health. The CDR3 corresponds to CASSFDTYEQYF. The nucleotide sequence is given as TGTGCCAGCAGCTTTGACACCTACGAGCAGTACTTC.